This passage covers 20 T cell receptor beta chains from one sample sequenced in a study of T cells in Graves' hyperthyroidism and ophthalmopathy. There were TCR beta CDR3 regions amplified from RNA transcripts. HTBI primers were employed in a first-round RT-PCR of the TCR CDR3. One entry per CDR3 protein results from TCRdb running MiXCR on the multiplex PCR reads. The sample lists approximately 600,000 distinct CDR3 sequences, less than 25% occurring once. Sequenced input: blood. The receptors come from a man under 40 with Graves' ophthalmopathy.

The CDR3 DNA reads as TGTGCCAGCAGTTCTACAGGGTCCTGGACGCAGTATTTT. Amino acids: CASSSTGSWTQYF. This rearrangement joins TRBV12-3 or TRBV12-4 to TRBJ2-3; weak D call: TRBD1 (6 bases). There are 13 residues in the CDR3. Trimming took off 4 bases at V and 9 bases at J, with 14 bases between the two ends.

Many counts were recorded for this clonotype. The rearrangement joins TRBV7-9 to TRBJ2-7, with a possible D match to TRBD2 (6 bases). The ends were cut back, 10 bases at V and 3 bases at J, with 16 bases in the middle. The length of the CDR3 is 13 residues. Germline-derived CDR1 and CDR2 are SEHNR and FQNEAQ (reference sequence). The DNA of the CDR3 is TGTGCCATAGGCGGGGCCGGGTACTACGAGCAGTACTTC. Protein: CAIGGAGYYEQYF.

This clonotype was detected only a few times. The chain employs TRBV7-9 and TRBJ2-6; no definite D call. Looked up from germline, CDR1 is SEHNR and CDR2 is FQNEAQ (reference sequence). The CDR3 has 14 amino acids. Trimming left V 7 bases short and J 0 bases short, with 7 bases between. CDR3 in DNA: TGTGCCAGCAAGCACAGCTCTGGGGCCAACGTCCTGACTTTC. Translated: CASKHSSGANVLTF.

In this sample, this clonotype turned up a few times. V gene TRBV7-2 combines with J gene TRBJ2-5, with TRBD1 as a possible D gene (5 bases). Per germline, CDR1 SGHTA and CDR2 FQGNSA. Trimming removed 1 base at V and 5 bases at J, with 17 bases between. The CDR3 is made up of 16 amino acids. Here the CDR3 DNA reads TGTGCCAGCAGCTTAGGGGGCGCCCTTTCAGCGGAGACCCAGTACTTC. Translating gives CASSLGGALSAETQYF.

As concerns this clonotype: This could be a read error, since a much larger clone is one nucleotide away. The chain couples TRBV2 to TRBJ2-2, with TRBD1 as a possible D gene (6 bases). CDR1 SNHLY and CDR2 FYNNEI come from the germline V gene. This CDR3 spans 15 amino acids. The CDR3 DNA reads as TGTGCCAGCAGTGATACCAGGGGCAACACCAGGGAGCTGTTTTTT. Its protein product is CASSDTRGNTRELFF. The whole variable domain, filled in from reference TRBV2 and TRBJ2-2, reads EPEVTQTPSHQVTQMGQEVILRCVPISNHLYFYWYRQILGQKVEFLVSFYNNEISEKSEIFDDQFSVERPDGSNFTLKIRSTKLEDSAMYFCASSDTRGNTRELFFGEGSRLTVL.

This chain joins TRBV29-1 and TRBJ2-5, with D possibly called TRBD1 or TRBD2 (6 bases each). The CDR3 contains 14 residues. V was pared by 4 bases and J by 6 bases, with 18 bases between. Germline CDR1 reads SQVTM; CDR2 reads ANQGSEA. The CDR3 sequence is CSVAFLTGRKTQYF. The CDR3 DNA sequence: TGCAGCGTTGCGTTTCTCACAGGGAGGAAGACCCAGTACTTC. Variable domain in full (rest from reference TRBV29-1 and TRBJ2-5): SAVISQKPSRDICQRGTSLTIQCQVDSQVTMMFWYRQQPGQSLTLIATANQGSEATYESGFVIDKFPISRPNLTFSTLTVSNMSPEDSSIYLCSVAFLTGRKTQYFGPGTRLLVL.

In this sample, this clonotype turned up a few times. V is TRBV11-1 and J is TRBJ2-1, with 8 bases aligning to TRBD1. Trimming at V came to 6 bases and at J to 2 bases, leaving 15 bases not matched to a gene. From germline, CDR1 is SGHAT and CDR2 FQDESV (reference sequence). CDR3 length: 18 residues. The CDR3 DNA follows: TGTGCCAGCAGTCCAAACAGGGGGAACCCGCCGGCCTACAATGAGCAGTTCTTC. Amino acids: CASSPNRGNPPAYNEQFF.

This clonotype was observed a handful of times. This chain connects TRBV5-1 to TRBJ2-6, with D maybe TRBD2 (6 bases). V gave up 6 bases and J gave up 0 bases, with 19 bases separating them. Germline V gene sequence: CDR1 SGHRS, CDR2 YFSETQ. The CDR3 runs to 18 residues. CDR3 in amino acids: CASTPGRLDTSGANVLTF. CDR3 bases: TGCGCCAGCACTCCAGGGAGACTAGACACCTCTGGGGCCAACGTCCTGACTTTC.

J is TRBJ2-7 and V is TRBV30, with TRBD2 as a possible D gene (6 bases). The CDR3 runs to 16 residues. V lost 1 base, J lost 3 bases, and 19 bases lay in between. Germline CDR1 and CDR2: GTSNPN and SVGIG (reference sequence). CDR3 amino acids: CAWSGQFSRELYEQYF. CDR3 in DNA: TGTGCCTGGAGTGGTCAGTTCAGCCGGGAGCTCTACGAGCAGTACTTC.

Turning to this clonotype: The final CDR3 position lacks the conserved phenylalanine or tryptophan, pointing to a likely read error. The rearrangement links TRBV18 to TRBJ2-3, with D possibly TRBD2 on 6 matching bases. Trimming removed 6 bases at V and 0 bases at J, with 13 bases between. The CDR3 has 15 amino acids. CDR1 is KGHSH, CDR2 LQKENI, per germline. The CDR3 loop is CASSPGLPSTDTQYV. The CDR3 DNA follows: TGTGCCAGCTCGCCGGGACTCCCTAGCACAGATACGCAGTATGTT.

The chain has TRBV6-6 and TRBJ2-6; 7 bases are shared with TRBD1. This CDR3 is 18 amino acids long. Germline loops: CDR1 MNHNY, CDR2 SVGAGI (reference sequence). V lost 2 bases to trimming and J lost 0 bases; unmatched junction nucleotides: 7. The CDR3 region is CASSYGRDSSSGANVLTF. The CDR3 DNA follows: TGTGCCAGCAGTTACGGACGGGACAGTTCCTCTGGGGCCAACGTCCTGACTTTC.

This clonotype was detected many times. The rearrangement links TRBV6-6 to TRBJ2-1; D gene ambiguous. This CDR3 comprises 12 residues. The V end lost 2 bases, the J end lost 6 bases, and 5 bases lay between the germline ends. Germline CDR1 and CDR2: MNHNY and SVGAGI (reference sequence). CDR3 region: CASSYRVNEQFF. The CDR3 region has the DNA TGTGCCAGCAGTTACAGGGTCAATGAGCAGTTCTTC.

There are a few counts of this clonotype. The DNA of the CDR3 is TGTGCCACCAGTGAAACGCTGACAGGAAAACTGTTTTTT. This codes for CATSETLTGKLFF. This chain joins TRBV24-1 and TRBJ1-4; tentatively, D is TRBD1 (6 bases). The germline V and J ends were trimmed by 4 bases and 10 bases, with 12 bases remaining between them. CDR1 KGHDR and CDR2 SFDVKD come from the germline V gene. The CDR3 totals 13 residues.

This clonotype showed up many times. This sequence joins TRBV12-3 or TRBV12-4 and TRBJ2-1, with D perhaps TRBD2 (6 bases). With 6 bases removed from V and 6 bases from J, the gap between germline ends came to 18 bases. The CDR3 consists of 15 residues. The CDR3 sequence: CASSPSVPYRNEQFF. The CDR3 DNA reads as TGTGCCAGCAGCCCTAGCGTGCCCTATCGCAATGAGCAGTTCTTC.

This sequence joins TRBV12-3 or TRBV12-4 and TRBJ2-7; 10 positions agree with TRBD1. CDR3 length: 18 amino acids. Losses at the gene ends were 3 bases for V and 2 bases for J; bases not matched to a gene: 13. The CDR3 DNA reads TGTGCCAGCAGTTTGGGACAGGGGTGGACGGGAGTCCCCTACGAGCAGTACTTC. Translation: CASSLGQGWTGVPYEQYF.

Here the CDR3 reads CASSLTGGGLRNIQYF. The DNA of the CDR3 is TGTGCCAGCAGTCTGACAGGGGGTGGTTTGAGAAACATTCAGTACTTC. The chain employs TRBV27 and TRBJ2-4, with TRBD1 identical over 9 bases. The CDR3 consists of 16 residues. CDR1 and CDR2 (germline): MNHEY, SMNVEV (reference sequence). J was trimmed by 6 bases and V by 5 bases; bases with no gene match: 11.

The chain joins TRBV4-1 to TRBJ2-7, with 8 bases lining up with TRBD2. V shed 4 bases and J 4 bases; nucleotides not matched to a gene: 9. The CDR3 totals 15 residues. Germline V lookup: CDR1 MGHRA, CDR2 YSYEKL. This CDR3 reads CASSLLLAEFYEQYF. The CDR3 DNA sequence: TGCGCCAGCAGCCTGTTACTAGCGGAGTTTTACGAGCAGTACTTC.

The table lists this clonotype with a few counts. The chain has TRBV29-1 and TRBJ1-2; D unresolved. Germline V CDR1 and CDR2: SQVTM, ANQGSEA. CDR3 size: 16 residues. Trimming took 4 bases from V and 4 from J, leaving 22 bases between them. CDR3 DNA: TGCAGCGTTGGGGTGCGGACCGAAGGCCGAACCTATGGCTACACCTTC. Translated, it gives CSVGVRTEGRTYGYTF.

The V and J genes are TRBV4-1 and TRBJ2-1, with 11 bases aligning to TRBD2. This CDR3 comprises 17 residues. Unmatched junction bases numbered 13, after V lost 4 bases and J lost 8 bases. Germline lookup yields CDR1 MGHRA and CDR2 YSYEKL. DNA of the CDR3: TGCGCCAGCAGCCCAGGGGCCCTACTAGCGGGAGACGATGAGCAGTTCTTC. Translated, it gives CASSPGALLAGDDEQFF.

Worth noting for this clonotype: Possible read error: a much larger clone is one base away. The chain carries TRBV5-1 and TRBJ2-2; D perhaps matches TRBD2 (6 bases). V lost 7 bases and J lost 3, with 22 bases in between. The germline gives CDR1 SGHRS, CDR2 YFSETQ. CDR3 length: 17 residues. Here the CDR3 reads CASFDTLSGTDTGELFF. The CDR3 bases are TGCGCCAGCTTCGACACGCTTAGCGGTACGGACACCGGGGAGCTGTTTTTT. Based on the CDR3 plus reference TRBV5-1 and TRBJ2-2, the full variable domain is KAGVTQTPRYLIKTRGQQVTLSCSPISGHRSVSWYQQTPGQGLQFLFEYFSETQRNKGNFPGRFSGRQFSNSRSEMNVSTLELGDSALYLCASFDTLSGTDTGELFFGEGSRLTVL.